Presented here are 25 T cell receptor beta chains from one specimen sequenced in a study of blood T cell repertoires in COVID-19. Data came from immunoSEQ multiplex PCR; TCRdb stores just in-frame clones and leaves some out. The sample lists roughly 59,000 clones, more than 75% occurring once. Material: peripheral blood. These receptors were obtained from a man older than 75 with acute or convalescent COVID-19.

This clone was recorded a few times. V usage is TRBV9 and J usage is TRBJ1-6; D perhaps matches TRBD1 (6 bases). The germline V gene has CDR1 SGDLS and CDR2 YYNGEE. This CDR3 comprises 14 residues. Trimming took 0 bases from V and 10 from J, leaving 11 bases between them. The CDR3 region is CASSVGGRGSPLHF. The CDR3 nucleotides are TGTGCCAGCAGCGTAGGGGGGCGCGGGTCACCCCTCCACTTT.

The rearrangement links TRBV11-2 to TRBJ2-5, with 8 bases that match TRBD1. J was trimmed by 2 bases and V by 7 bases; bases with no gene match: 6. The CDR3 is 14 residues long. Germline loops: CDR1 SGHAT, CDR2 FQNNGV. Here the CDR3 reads CASTPGTGQETQYF. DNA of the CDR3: TGTGCCAGCACTCCAGGGACAGGTCAAGAGACCCAGTACTTC.

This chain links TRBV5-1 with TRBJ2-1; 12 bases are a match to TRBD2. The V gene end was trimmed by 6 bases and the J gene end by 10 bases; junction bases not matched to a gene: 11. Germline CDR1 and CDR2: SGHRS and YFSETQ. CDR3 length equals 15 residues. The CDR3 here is CASTFLAGGPGEQFF. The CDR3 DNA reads TGCGCCAGCACTTTCCTAGCGGGAGGGCCGGGGGAGCAGTTCTTC.

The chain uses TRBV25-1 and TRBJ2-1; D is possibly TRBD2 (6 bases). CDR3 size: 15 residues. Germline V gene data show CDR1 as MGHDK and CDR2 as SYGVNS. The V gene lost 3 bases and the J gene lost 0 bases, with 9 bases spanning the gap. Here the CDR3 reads CASSDIAVSYNEQFF. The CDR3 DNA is TGTGCCAGCAGTGATATAGCGGTCTCCTACAATGAGCAGTTCTTC.

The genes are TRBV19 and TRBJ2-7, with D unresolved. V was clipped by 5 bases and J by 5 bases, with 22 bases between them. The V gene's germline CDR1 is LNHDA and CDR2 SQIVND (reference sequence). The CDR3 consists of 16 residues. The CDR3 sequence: CASSRSTGTVLHEQYF. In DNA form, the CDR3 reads TGTGCCAGTAGTCGATCTACCGGAACAGTTTTGCACGAGCAGTACTTC. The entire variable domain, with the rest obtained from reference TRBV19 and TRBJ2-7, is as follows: DGGITQSPKYLFRKEGQNVTLSCEQNLNHDAMYWYRQDPGQGLRLIYYSQIVNDFQKGDIAEGYSVSREKKESFPLTVTSAQKNPTAFYLCASSRSTGTVLHEQYFGPGTRLTVT.

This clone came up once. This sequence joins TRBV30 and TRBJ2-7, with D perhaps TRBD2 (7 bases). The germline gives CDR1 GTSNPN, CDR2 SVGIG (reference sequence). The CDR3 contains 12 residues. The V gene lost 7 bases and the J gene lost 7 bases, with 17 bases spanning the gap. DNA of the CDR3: TGTGCCTTACACCTAGGGGGACTAGAGCAGTACTTC. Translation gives CALHLGGLEQYF.

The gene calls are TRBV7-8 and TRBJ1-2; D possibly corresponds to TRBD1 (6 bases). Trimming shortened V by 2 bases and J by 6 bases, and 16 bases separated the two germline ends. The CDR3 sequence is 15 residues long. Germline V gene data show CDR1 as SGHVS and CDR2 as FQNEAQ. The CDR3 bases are TGTGCCAGCAGCTTAAACCCGGCAGGGGTCCATGGCTACACCTTC. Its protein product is CASSLNPAGVHGYTF.

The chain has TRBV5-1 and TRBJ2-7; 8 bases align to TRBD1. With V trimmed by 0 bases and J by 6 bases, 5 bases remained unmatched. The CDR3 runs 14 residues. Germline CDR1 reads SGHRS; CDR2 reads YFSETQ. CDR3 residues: CASSLGGTGGEQYF. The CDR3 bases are TGCGCCAGCAGCTTGGGGGGTACAGGGGGCGAGCAGTACTTC.

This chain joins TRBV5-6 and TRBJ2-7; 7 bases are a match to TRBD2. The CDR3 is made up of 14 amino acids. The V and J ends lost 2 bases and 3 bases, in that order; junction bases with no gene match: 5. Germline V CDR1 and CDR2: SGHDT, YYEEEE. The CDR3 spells CASSLGGGSYEQYF. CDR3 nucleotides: TGTGCCAGCAGCTTAGGAGGCGGGAGCTACGAGCAGTACTTC.

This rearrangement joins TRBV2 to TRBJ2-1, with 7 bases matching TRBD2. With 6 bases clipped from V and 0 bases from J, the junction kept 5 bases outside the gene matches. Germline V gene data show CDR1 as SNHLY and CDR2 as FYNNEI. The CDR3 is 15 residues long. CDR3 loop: CASRESGDSYNEQFF. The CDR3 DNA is TGTGCCAGCAGGGAGAGCGGGGACTCCTACAATGAGCAGTTCTTC.

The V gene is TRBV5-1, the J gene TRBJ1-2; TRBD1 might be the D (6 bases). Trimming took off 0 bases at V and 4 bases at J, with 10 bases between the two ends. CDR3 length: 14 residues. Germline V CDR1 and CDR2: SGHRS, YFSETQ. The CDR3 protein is CASSLEGGAYGYTF. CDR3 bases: TGCGCCAGCAGCTTGGAAGGGGGGGCCTATGGCTACACCTTC.

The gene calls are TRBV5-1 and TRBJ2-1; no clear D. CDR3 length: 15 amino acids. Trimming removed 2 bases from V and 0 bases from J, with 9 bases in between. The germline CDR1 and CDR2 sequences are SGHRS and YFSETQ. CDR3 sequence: CASSFHFSSYNEQFF. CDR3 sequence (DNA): TGCGCCAGCAGCTTCCACTTTAGCTCCTACAATGAGCAGTTCTTC.

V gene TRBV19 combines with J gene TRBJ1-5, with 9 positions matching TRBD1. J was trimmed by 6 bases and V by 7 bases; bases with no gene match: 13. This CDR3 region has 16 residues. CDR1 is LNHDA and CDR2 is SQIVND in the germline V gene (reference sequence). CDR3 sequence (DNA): TGTGCCAGTATCCCGGGAGGACAGGGGCGAGGTCAGCCCCAGCATTTT. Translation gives CASIPGGQGRGQPQHF.

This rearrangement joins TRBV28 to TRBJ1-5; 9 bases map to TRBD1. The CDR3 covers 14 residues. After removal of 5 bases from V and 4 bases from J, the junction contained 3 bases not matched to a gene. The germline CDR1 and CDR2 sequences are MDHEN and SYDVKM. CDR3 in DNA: TGTGCCAGCAGTCCCGGACAGGGGAATCAGCCCCAGCATTTT. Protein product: CASSPGQGNQPQHF.

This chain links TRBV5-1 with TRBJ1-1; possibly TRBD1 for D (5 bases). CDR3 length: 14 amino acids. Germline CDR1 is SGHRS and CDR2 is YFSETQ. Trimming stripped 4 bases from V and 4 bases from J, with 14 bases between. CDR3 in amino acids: CASSTGGLGTEAFF. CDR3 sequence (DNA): TGCGCCAGCAGCACCGGGGGTCTGGGCACTGAAGCTTTCTTT.

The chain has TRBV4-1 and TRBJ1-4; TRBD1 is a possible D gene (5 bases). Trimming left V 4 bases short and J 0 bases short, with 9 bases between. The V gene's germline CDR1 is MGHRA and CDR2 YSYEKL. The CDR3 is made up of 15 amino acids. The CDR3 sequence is CASSPTEATNEKLFF. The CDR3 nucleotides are TGCGCCAGCAGCCCGACAGAGGCAACTAATGAAAAACTGTTTTTT.

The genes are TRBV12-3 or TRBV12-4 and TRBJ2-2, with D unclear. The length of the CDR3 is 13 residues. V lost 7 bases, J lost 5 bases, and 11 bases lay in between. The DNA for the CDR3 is TGTGCCAGCATCGTAAGAGAAACCGGGGAGCTGTTTTTT. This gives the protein CASIVRETGELFF.

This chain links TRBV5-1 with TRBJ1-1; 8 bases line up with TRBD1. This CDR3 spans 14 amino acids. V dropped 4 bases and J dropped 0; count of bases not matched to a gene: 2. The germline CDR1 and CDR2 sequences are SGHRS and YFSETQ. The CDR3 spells CASSGQGMNTEAFF. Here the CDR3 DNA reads TGCGCCAGCAGCGGACAGGGCATGAACACTGAAGCTTTCTTT. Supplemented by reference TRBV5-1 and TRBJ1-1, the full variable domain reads KAGVTQTPRYLIKTRGQQVTLSCSPISGHRSVSWYQQTPGQGLQFLFEYFSETQRNKGNFPGRFSGRQFSNSRSEMNVSTLELGDSALYLCASSGQGMNTEAFFGQGTRLTVV.

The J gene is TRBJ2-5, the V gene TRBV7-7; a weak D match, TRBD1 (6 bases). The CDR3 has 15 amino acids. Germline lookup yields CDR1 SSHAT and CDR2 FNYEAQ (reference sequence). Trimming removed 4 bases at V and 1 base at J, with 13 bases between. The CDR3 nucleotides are TGTGCCAGCAGCTCATCGACAGGTTCCCAAGAGACCCAGTACTTC. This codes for CASSSSTGSQETQYF.

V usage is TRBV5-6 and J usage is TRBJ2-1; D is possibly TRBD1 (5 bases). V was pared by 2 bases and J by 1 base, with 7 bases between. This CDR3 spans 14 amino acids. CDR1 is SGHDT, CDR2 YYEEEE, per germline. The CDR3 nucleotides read TGTGCCAGCAGCTTCCAGGGATCCTACAATGAGCAGTTCTTC. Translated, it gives CASSFQGSYNEQFF.

The chain's CDR3 is CAISDLEGSTDTQYF. CDR3 sequence (DNA): TGTGCCATCAGTGACTTGGAGGGTAGCACAGATACGCAGTATTTT. J is TRBJ2-3 and V is TRBV10-3, with D maybe TRBD2 (6 bases). The CDR3 contains 15 residues. CDR1 and CDR2 from the germline V gene are ENHRY and SYGVKD. V lost 3 bases and J 0 bases, leaving 10 bases between the germline ends.

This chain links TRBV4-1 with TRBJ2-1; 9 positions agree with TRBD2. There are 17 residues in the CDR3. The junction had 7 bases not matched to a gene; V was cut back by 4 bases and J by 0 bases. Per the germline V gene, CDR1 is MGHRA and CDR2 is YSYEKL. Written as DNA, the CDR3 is TGCGCCAGCAGCCTTAGCGGGAGTCGCTACTCCTACAATGAGCAGTTCTTC. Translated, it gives CASSLSGSRYSYNEQFF.

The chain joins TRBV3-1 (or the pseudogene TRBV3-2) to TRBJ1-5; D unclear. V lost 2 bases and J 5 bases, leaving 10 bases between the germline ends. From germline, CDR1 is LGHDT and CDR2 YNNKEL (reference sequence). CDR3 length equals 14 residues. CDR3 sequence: CASSQRFGDQPQHF. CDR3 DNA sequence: TGTGCCAGCAGCCAAAGATTCGGGGATCAGCCCCAGCATTTT.

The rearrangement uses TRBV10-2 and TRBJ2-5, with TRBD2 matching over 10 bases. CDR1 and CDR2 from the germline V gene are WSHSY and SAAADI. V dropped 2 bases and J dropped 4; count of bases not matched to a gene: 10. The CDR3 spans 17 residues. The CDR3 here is CASSEIRAGGPPETQYF. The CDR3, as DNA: TGCGCCAGCAGTGAGATTCGAGCGGGGGGGCCCCCAGAGACCCAGTACTTC.

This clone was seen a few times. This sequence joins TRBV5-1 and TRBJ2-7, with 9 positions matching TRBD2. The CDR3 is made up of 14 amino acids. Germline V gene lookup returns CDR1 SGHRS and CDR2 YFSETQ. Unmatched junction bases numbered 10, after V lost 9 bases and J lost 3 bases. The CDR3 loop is CATQQTSGDYEQYF. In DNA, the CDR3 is TGCGCCACCCAACAGACTAGCGGAGACTACGAGCAGTACTTC. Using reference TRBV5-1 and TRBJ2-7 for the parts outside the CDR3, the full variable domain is KAGVTQTPRYLIKTRGQQVTLSCSPISGHRSVSWYQQTPGQGLQFLFEYFSETQRNKGNFPGRFSGRQFSNSRSEMNVSTLELGDSALYLCATQQTSGDYEQYFGPGTRLTVT.